The 28 T cell receptor beta chains below come from one sample, sequenced in a study of blood T cell repertoires in COVID-19 (dated by TCRdb to about 2020). The library was obtained by the immunoSEQ multiplex PCR assay. The clones in this table, taken by TCRdb from immuneACCESS, are in-frame only. Not every clone is retained; where verified, under half of the shortfall comes from an unresolved V gene, and the cause of the rest is unknown. Across this sample there are 150,000 to 200,000 clones, with around nine tenths seen only once. Around 1% of the sample is in the top ten clones. Sequenced input: peripheral blood. These receptors all come from a woman under 30 who had recovered from COVID-19.

This chain joins TRBV6-5 and TRBJ2-2; D unclear. CDR1 and CDR2 (germline): MNHEY, SVGAGI. With 6 bases removed from V and 5 bases from J, the gap between germline ends came to 7 bases. The CDR3 extends over 12 amino acids. The CDR3 region is CASRTGTGELFF. Here the CDR3 DNA reads TGTGCCAGCAGGACTGGGACCGGGGAGCTGTTTTTT.

The rearrangement uses TRBV5-8 and TRBJ2-5, with 10 bases matching TRBD2. Per the germline V gene, CDR1 is SGHTS and CDR2 is YDEGEE. The ends lost 4 bases at V and 2 bases at J; junction bases unmatched: 8. The CDR3 length is 16 residues. The CDR3 coding sequence is TGTGCCAGCAGCCTGGGATTAGCGGGGGGACAAGAGACCCAGTACTTC. Amino acids: CASSLGLAGGQETQYF.

This clone was detected a few times. The rearrangement uses TRBV12-5 and TRBJ1-1, with unresolved D. The CDR3 is 13 amino acids. V lost 2 bases and J lost 1, with 5 bases in between. Germline V gives CDR1 LGHNT, CDR2 FRNRAP. CDR3 DNA: TGTGCTAGTGGTTTGCAGGAGAACACTGAAGCTTTCTTT. It translates to CASGLQENTEAFF.

The CDR3 DNA reads TGCGCCAGCAGCTTGCTAGCGGGGGGGGTCAATGAGCAGTTCTTC. Protein sequence: CASSLLAGGVNEQFF. This rearrangement joins TRBV5-1 to TRBJ2-1; 12 nucleotides match TRBD2. This CDR3 is built from 15 residues. The V gene's germline CDR1 is SGHRS and CDR2 YFSETQ. V shed 1 base, J shed 6 bases, and the junction held 2 bases outside the gene matches.

The chain joins TRBV10-3 to TRBJ2-5; weak D call: TRBD2 (6 bases). Deletions cut 6 bases from V and 2 bases from J, with 16 bases between. Germline V CDR1 and CDR2: ENHRY, SYGVKD. CDR3 length: 15 amino acids. The CDR3 loop is CAISEHGAGQETQYF. CDR3 DNA: TGTGCCATCAGCGAACACGGGGCGGGGCAAGAGACCCAGTACTTC.

V is TRBV15 and J is TRBJ2-1; 10 positions match TRBD1. The germline V gene encodes CDR1 LNHNV and CDR2 YYDKDF (reference sequence). This CDR3 spans 15 amino acids. V shed 3 bases and J 6 bases; nucleotides not matched to a gene: 5. This CDR3 is CATSSPWTGGNEQFF. CDR3 bases: TGTGCCACCAGCAGTCCCTGGACAGGGGGCAATGAGCAGTTCTTC.

The J gene is TRBJ1-1, the V gene TRBV6-5; no clear D. This CDR3 is built from 13 residues. Germline loops: CDR1 MNHEY, CDR2 SVGAGI. V lost 6 bases to trimming and J lost 4 bases, with 12 bases between them. CDR3 bases: TGTGCCAGCAGGCTAACAGCGGGCACTGAAGCTTTCTTT. Translation: CASRLTAGTEAFF.

The gene calls are TRBV24-1 and TRBJ1-4; no definite D call. The CDR3 consists of 15 residues. The ends were cut back, 5 bases at V and 0 bases at J, with 9 bases in the middle. Germline CDR1 is KGHDR and CDR2 is SFDVKD. The chain's CDR3 is CATSGREATNEKLFF. The CDR3 DNA is TGTGCCACCAGTGGGAGGGAAGCAACTAATGAAAAACTGTTTTTT.

This rearrangement joins TRBV19 to TRBJ1-2; 8 bases map to TRBD1. Losses at the gene ends were 4 bases for V and 6 bases for J; bases not matched to a gene: 13. The CDR3 runs to 16 residues. From germline, CDR1 is LNHDA and CDR2 SQIVND (reference sequence). CDR3 region: CASSNPRGTGGDGYTF. DNA for the CDR3: TGTGCCAGTAGTAACCCCCGCGGGACAGGTGGAGATGGCTACACCTTC. The variable domain in full, completed from reference TRBV19 and TRBJ1-2, reads DGGITQSPKYLFRKEGQNVTLSCEQNLNHDAMYWYRQDPGQGLRLIYYSQIVNDFQKGDIAEGYSVSREKKESFPLTVTSAQKNPTAFYLCASSNPRGTGGDGYTFGSGTRLTVV.

This clone appeared a few times. The chain uses TRBV4-3 and TRBJ1-4; D is unresolved. Trimming took 2 bases from V and 3 from J, leaving 7 bases between them. Germline CDR1 and CDR2: LGHNA and YSLEER. CDR3 size: 14 residues. The DNA for the CDR3 is TGCGCCAGCAGCCAAAGCGGGGCTAATGAAAAACTGTTTTTT. It specifies CASSQSGANEKLFF.

The chain joins TRBV7-2 to TRBJ2-3; 8 bases are a match to TRBD2. J gave up 5 bases and V 5 bases, and 12 bases lay outside the gene matches. This CDR3 has 16 residues. Looked up from germline, CDR1 is SGHTA and CDR2 is FQGNSA. CDR3 protein: CASSLASGGQRDTQYF. CDR3 DNA: TGTGCCAGCAGCCTGGCGAGCGGGGGCCAAAGAGATACGCAGTATTTT.

The chain is built from TRBV7-3 and TRBJ2-3; D remains ambiguous. Germline CDR1 reads SGHTA; CDR2 reads FQGTGA. V was cut by 2 bases and J by 1 base, with 4 bases left in between. This CDR3 spans 13 amino acids. The DNA for the CDR3 is TGTGCCAGCAGCTTACAGGGCACAGATACGCAGTATTTT. The encoded protein is CASSLQGTDTQYF.

The V and J genes are TRBV27 and TRBJ2-7, with D possibly TRBD1 on 6 matching bases. CDR1 and CDR2 from the germline V gene are MNHEY and SMNVEV (reference sequence). CDR3 length equals 12 residues. Trimming took off 9 bases at V and 3 bases at J, with 12 bases between the two ends. In DNA, the CDR3 is TGTGCCAGTGGGGCAGGGGACTACGAGCAGTACTTC. Translating it yields CASGAGDYEQYF.

This chain links TRBV6-5 with TRBJ2-5, with TRBD1 as a possible D gene (6 bases). Germline CDR1 reads MNHEY; CDR2 reads SVGAGI. The CDR3 runs to 14 residues. V was clipped by 5 bases and J by 1 base, with 11 bases between them. The CDR3 region has the DNA TGTGCCAGCAGTCCTCGGACAGTCCAAGAGACCCAGTACTTC. Protein: CASSPRTVQETQYF.

The J gene is TRBJ2-7, the V gene TRBV5-1; tentatively, D is TRBD2 (6 bases). This CDR3 contains 15 residues. V lost 0 bases and J 7 bases, leaving 17 bases between the germline ends. Germline assignment: CDR1 SGHRS and CDR2 YFSETQ. In nucleotides, the CDR3 is TGCGCCAGCAGCTTGGGGGACTTGGCGGGAAGGGAGCAGTACGTC. Its translation: CASSLGDLAGREQYV.

The chain carries TRBV27 and TRBJ2-7; D possibly corresponds to TRBD1 (6 bases). V was trimmed by 0 bases and J by 4 bases, leaving 10 bases between them. Germline-derived CDR1 and CDR2 are MNHEY and SMNVEV (reference sequence). CDR3 size: 14 residues. CDR3 DNA: TGTGCCAGCAGTTTATCAACAGGGCCTTACGAGCAGTACTTC. Translated, it gives CASSLSTGPYEQYF.

CDR3 DNA sequence: TGTGCCAGCAGCTTAGGAGCGGCGGGGCGACACAATGAGCAGTTCTTC. Translating gives CASSLGAAGRHNEQFF. The gene calls are TRBV7-9 and TRBJ2-1; TRBD2 is a possible D gene (6 bases). V was pared by 1 base and J by 5 bases, with 15 bases between. Germline CDR1 and CDR2: SEHNR and FQNEAQ (reference sequence). CDR3 size: 16 residues. Complete variable domain (other parts from reference TRBV7-9 and TRBJ2-1): DTGVSQNPRHKITKRGQNVTFRCDPISEHNRLYWYRQTLGQGPEFLTYFQNEAQLEKSRLLSDRFSAERPKGSFSTLEIQRTEQGDSAMYLCASSLGAAGRHNEQFFGPGTRLTVL.

The V and J genes are TRBV20-1 and TRBJ2-7, with unresolved D. The CDR3 contains 9 residues. V was clipped by 3 bases and J by 6 bases, with 3 bases between them. The V gene's germline CDR1 is DFQATT and CDR2 SNEGSKA (reference sequence). The CDR3 DNA reads as TGCAGTGCTAGTCGCGAGCAGTACTTC. Protein product: CSASREQYF.

The CDR3 DNA reads as TGTGCCAGCAGTTACGGGACAGGGAACAATGAGCAGTTCTTC. Its protein is CASSYGTGNNEQFF. The chain carries TRBV6-5 and TRBJ2-1; 9 positions agree with TRBD1. Trimming cost V 2 bases and J 5 bases; bases outside gene matches: 1. Germline V gene data show CDR1 as MNHEY and CDR2 as SVGAGI. The CDR3 spans 14 residues.

This clone was observed a single time. The chain combines TRBV28 with TRBJ1-2, with 8 positions matching TRBD1. This CDR3 contains 16 residues. Germline V gene lookup returns CDR1 MDHEN and CDR2 SYDVKM. J lost 4 bases, V lost 5 bases, and 12 bases had no gene match. This chain's CDR3 is CASSPYRPTGVYGYTF. CDR3 DNA sequence: TGTGCCAGCAGTCCCTATAGACCGACAGGGGTCTATGGCTACACCTTC.

This clone was counted many times. The chain links TRBV6-6 to TRBJ1-2, with 8 bases aligning to TRBD1. Trimming cost V 4 bases and J 3 bases; bases outside gene matches: 4. CDR3 size: 14 residues. Germline CDR1 reads MNHNY; CDR2 reads SVGAGI (reference sequence). The CDR3 spells CASSFDRGHYGYTF. The CDR3 DNA follows: TGTGCCAGCAGTTTCGACAGGGGTCACTATGGCTACACCTTC.

The chain is built from TRBV27 and TRBJ2-7, with D tentatively TRBD1 (5 bases). V was trimmed by 5 bases and J by 0 bases, leaving 17 bases between them. Germline V CDR1 and CDR2: MNHEY, SMNVEV (reference sequence). The CDR3 length is 16 residues. The CDR3 DNA is TGTGCCAGCAGTCCCCCTTACAGGACGGGCTCCTACGAGCAGTACTTC. Translation: CASSPPYRTGSYEQYF.

The chain couples TRBV2 to TRBJ2-3; TRBD2 might be the D (5 bases). Germline lookup yields CDR1 SNHLY and CDR2 FYNNEI. V dropped 1 base and J dropped 2 bases, with 10 bases sitting between them. The CDR3 runs to 15 residues. CDR3 loop: CASSEVGSYTDTQYF. Written as DNA, the CDR3 is TGTGCCAGCAGTGAAGTTGGGAGCTACACAGATACGCAGTATTTT.

V usage is TRBV19 and J usage is TRBJ1-5; unclear D gene. V lost 7 bases to trimming and J lost 5 bases, with 15 bases between them. Per the germline V gene, CDR1 is LNHDA and CDR2 is SQIVND (reference sequence). CDR3 length: 14 amino acids. CDR3 coding DNA: TGTGCCAGTAAATTGACGGGGAGCTATCAGCCCCAGCATTTT. It specifies CASKLTGSYQPQHF. Combining the CDR3 with reference TRBV19 and TRBJ1-5 gives the whole variable domain DGGITQSPKYLFRKEGQNVTLSCEQNLNHDAMYWYRQDPGQGLRLIYYSQIVNDFQKGDIAEGYSVSREKKESFPLTVTSAQKNPTAFYLCASKLTGSYQPQHFGDGTRLSIL.

CDR3 sequence reads: CASSEWSSSTDTQYF. The CDR3, as DNA: TGTGCCAGCAGTGAATGGTCTAGCAGCACAGATACGCAGTATTTT. The chain is built from TRBV2 and TRBJ2-3; possible D gene TRBD2, 5 bases. The CDR3 totals 15 residues. V lost 2 bases and J lost 0, with 9 bases in between. From germline, CDR1 is SNHLY and CDR2 FYNNEI.

This clone was found a few times. The genes are TRBV30 and TRBJ1-2; TRBD1 matches 12 bases. Germline CDR1 reads GTSNPN; CDR2 reads SVGIG (reference sequence). CDR3 length equals 12 residues. After removal of 8 bases from V and 8 bases from J, the junction contained 6 bases not matched to a gene. The CDR3, as DNA: TGTGCCCGGGACAGGGGGCGGGGGGGCTACACCTTC. Translating gives CARDRGRGGYTF.

The chain carries TRBV9 and TRBJ2-3; TRBD1 matches 9 bases. Germline V gene data show CDR1 as SGDLS and CDR2 as YYNGEE. The CDR3 contains 15 residues. Losses at the gene ends were 4 bases for V and 0 bases for J; bases not matched to a gene: 3. CDR3 DNA sequence: TGTGCCAGCAGCTCCGGGACAGGGAGCACAGATACGCAGTATTTT. Its translation: CASSSGTGSTDTQYF. Full variable domain (rest looked up from reference TRBV9 and TRBJ2-3): DSGVTQTPKHLITATGQRVTLRCSPRSGDLSVYWYQQSLDQGLQFLIQYYNGEERAKGNILERFSAQQFPDLHSELNLSSLELGDSALYFCASSSGTGSTDTQYFGPGTRLTVL.

The chain employs TRBV6-2 or TRBV6-3 and TRBJ2-2; 7 bases fit TRBD1. CDR1 is MNHEY and CDR2 is SVGEGT in the germline V gene. The V gene end was trimmed by 5 bases and the J gene end by 2 bases; junction bases not matched to a gene: 8. This CDR3 comprises 16 residues. CDR3 in amino acids: CASSRQGRGNTGELFF. The CDR3 nucleotides read TGTGCCAGCAGTCGACAGGGACGAGGAAACACCGGGGAGCTGTTTTTT.